This T cell receptor beta chain was documented in a study of shared clonotypes between healthy human individuals. Whole-study findings and limits: Limitation of the genetic and exposure-history diversity represented came from the few donors.

The repertoire was sequenced with immunoSEQ multiplex PCR; TCRdb's copy has only in-frame clones and lacks some. The profile shows about 1.5 million clones, approximately 98% of them singletons. Division of CD4+ cells produced a CD45RA+ naive subset and a CD45RA-negative memory subset. This CDR3 spans 17 amino acids. V was clipped by 5 bases and J by 2 bases, with 18 bases between them. Germline values: CDR1 SGHAT, CDR2 FQNNGV. About this clone itself: Its matching antigen is unknown.

This chain links TRBV11-2 with TRBJ2-2, with D perhaps matching TRBD2 (5 bases). Material for sequencing was naive CD4+ T cells sorted from blood. Subset noted: CD45RA+ positively selected. This sequence originates from a man aged 25-45 years in good health. The CDR3 region has the DNA TGTGCCAGCAGCCGTTTCCGGGGAAGTGTCAACACCGGGGAGCTGTTTTTT. Protein product: CASSRFRGSVNTGELFF. Full variable domain (rest looked up from reference TRBV11-2 and TRBJ2-2): EAGVAQSPRYKIIEKRQSVAFWCNPISGHATLYWYQQILGQGPKLLIQFQNNGVVDDSQLPKDRFSAERLKGVDSTLKIQPAKLEDSAVYLCASSRFRGSVNTGELFFGEGSRLTVL.